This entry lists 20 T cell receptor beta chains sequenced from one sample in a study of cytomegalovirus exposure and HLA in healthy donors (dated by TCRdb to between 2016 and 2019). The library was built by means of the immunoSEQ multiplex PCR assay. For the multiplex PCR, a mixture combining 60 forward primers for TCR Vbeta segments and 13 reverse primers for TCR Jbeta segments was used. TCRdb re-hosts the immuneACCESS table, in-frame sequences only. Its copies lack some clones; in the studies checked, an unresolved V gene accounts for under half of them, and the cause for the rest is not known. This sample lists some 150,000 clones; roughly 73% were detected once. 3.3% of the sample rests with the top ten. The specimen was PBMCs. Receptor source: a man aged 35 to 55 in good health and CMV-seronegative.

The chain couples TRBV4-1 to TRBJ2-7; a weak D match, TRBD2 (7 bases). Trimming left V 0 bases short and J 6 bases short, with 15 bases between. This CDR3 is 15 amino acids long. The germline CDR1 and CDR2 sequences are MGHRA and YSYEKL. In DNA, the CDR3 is TGCGCCAGCAGCCAAGAGGGCAGGGGAGGGGGCGAGCAGTACTTC. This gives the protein CASSQEGRGGGEQYF.

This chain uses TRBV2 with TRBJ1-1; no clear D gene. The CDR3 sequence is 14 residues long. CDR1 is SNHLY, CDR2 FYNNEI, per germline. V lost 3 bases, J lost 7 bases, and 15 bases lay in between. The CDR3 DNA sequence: TGTGCCAGCAGTGACCCCAGGTTCCCCAGTGAAGCTTTCTTT. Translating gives CASSDPRFPSEAFF.

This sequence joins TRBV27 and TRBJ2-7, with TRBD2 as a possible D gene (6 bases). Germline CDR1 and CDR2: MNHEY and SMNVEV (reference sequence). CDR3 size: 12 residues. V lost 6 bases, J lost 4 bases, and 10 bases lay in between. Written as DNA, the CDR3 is TGTGCCAGCAGACGGGGGTGGTACGAGCAGTACTTC. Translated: CASRRGWYEQYF.

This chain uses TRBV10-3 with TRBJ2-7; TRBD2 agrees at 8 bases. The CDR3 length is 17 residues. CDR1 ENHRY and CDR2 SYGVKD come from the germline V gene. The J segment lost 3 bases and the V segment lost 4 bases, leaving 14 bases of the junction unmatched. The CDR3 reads CAISGWERSGGRYEQYF. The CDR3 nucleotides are TGTGCCATCAGTGGCTGGGAGAGGAGCGGGGGCCGCTACGAGCAGTACTTC.

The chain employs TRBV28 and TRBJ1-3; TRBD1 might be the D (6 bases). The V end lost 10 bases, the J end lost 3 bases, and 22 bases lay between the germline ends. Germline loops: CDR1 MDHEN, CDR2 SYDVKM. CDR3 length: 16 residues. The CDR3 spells CATSKSAGAIGNTIYF. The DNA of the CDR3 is TGTGCCACCTCAAAGTCGGCGGGGGCAATTGGAAACACCATATATTTT.

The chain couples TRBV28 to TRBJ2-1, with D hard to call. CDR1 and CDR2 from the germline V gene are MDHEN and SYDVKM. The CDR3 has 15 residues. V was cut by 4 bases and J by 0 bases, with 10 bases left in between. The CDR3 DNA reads TGTGCCAGCAGTTCACGACATTACTCCTACAATGAGCAGTTCTTC. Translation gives CASSSRHYSYNEQFF.

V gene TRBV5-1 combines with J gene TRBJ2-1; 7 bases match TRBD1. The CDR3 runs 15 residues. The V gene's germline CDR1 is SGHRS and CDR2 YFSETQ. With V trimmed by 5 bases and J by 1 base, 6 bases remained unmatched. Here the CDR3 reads CASRPRDSSYNEQFF. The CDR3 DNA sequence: TGCGCCAGCAGACCCAGGGACAGTTCCTACAATGAGCAGTTCTTC.

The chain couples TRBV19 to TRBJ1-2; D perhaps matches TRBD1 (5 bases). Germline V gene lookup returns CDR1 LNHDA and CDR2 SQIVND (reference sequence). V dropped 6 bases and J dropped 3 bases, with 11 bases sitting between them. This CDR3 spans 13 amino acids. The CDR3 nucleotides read TGTGCCAGTAGGAAGGGGCCCGACTATGGCTACACCTTC. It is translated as CASRKGPDYGYTF.

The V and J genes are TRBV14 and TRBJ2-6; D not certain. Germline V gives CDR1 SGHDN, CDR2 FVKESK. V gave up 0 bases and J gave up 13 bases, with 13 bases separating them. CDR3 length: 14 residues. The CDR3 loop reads CASSQDPGPRVLTF. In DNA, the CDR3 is TGTGCCAGCAGCCAAGACCCAGGCCCCCGGGTCCTGACTTTC.

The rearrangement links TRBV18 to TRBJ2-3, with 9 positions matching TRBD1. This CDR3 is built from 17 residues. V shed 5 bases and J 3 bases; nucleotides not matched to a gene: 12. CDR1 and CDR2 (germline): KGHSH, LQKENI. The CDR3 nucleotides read TGTGCCAGCTCATCTTCGACTGGACAGGGGAAAACAGATACGCAGTATTTT. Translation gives CASSSSTGQGKTDTQYF.

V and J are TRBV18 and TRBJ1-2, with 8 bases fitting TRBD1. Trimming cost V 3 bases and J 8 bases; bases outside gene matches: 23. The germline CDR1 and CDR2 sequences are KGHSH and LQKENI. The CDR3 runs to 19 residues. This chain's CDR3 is CASSPGAGQGFWVSAGYTF. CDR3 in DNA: TGTGCCAGCTCACCGGGAGCAGGACAGGGTTTTTGGGTGTCCGCCGGCTACACCTTC.

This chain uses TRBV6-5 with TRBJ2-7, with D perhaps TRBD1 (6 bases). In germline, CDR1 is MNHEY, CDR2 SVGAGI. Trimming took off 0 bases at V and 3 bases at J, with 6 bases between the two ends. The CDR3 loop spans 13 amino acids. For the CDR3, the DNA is TGTGCCAGCAGTTACTCACAGGGCTACGAGCAGTACTTC. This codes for CASSYSQGYEQYF.

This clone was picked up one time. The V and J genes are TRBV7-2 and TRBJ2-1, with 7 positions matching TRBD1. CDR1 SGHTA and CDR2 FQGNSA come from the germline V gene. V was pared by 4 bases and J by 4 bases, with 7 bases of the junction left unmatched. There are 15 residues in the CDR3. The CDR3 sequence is CASSSAPTGYNEQFF. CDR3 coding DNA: TGTGCCAGCAGCTCGGCCCCGACAGGGTACAATGAGCAGTTCTTC.

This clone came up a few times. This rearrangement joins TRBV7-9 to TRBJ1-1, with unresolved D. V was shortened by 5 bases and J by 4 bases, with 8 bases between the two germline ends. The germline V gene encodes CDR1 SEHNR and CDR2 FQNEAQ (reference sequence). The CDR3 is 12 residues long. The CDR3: CASSPKATEAFF. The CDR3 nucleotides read TGTGCCAGCAGCCCGAAAGCCACTGAAGCTTTCTTT.

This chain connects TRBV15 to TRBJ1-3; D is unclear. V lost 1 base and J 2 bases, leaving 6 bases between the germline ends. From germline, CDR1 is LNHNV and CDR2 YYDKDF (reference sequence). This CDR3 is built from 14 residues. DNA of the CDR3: TGTGCCACCAGCAGAGGTCTTCCTGGAAACACCATATATTTT. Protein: CATSRGLPGNTIYF.

The CDR3 nucleotides are TGTGCCAGCAGCTCCGACAGCTTCTCCGAGCAGTACTTC. Amino acids: CASSSDSFSEQYF. The genes are TRBV5-8 and TRBJ2-7, with D maybe TRBD1 (5 bases). This CDR3 is 13 amino acids long. Germline V gene sequence: CDR1 SGHTS, CDR2 YDEGEE. Deletions cut 3 bases from V and 6 bases from J, with 13 bases between.

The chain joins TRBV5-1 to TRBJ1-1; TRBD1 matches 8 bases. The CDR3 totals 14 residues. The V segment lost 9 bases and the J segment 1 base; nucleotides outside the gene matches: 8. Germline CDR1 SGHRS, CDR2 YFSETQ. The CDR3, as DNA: TGCGCCACAGCTTCCGGGACAGGGAACACTGAAGCTTTCTTT. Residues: CATASGTGNTEAFF.

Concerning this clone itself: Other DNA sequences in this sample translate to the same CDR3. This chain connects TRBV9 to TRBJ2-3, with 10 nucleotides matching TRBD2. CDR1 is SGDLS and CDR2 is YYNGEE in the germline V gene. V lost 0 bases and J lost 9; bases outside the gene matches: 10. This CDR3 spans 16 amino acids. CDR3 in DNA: TGTGCCAGCAGCGTAGGCTCTCTAGCGGGGGTGGGGACGCAGTATTTT. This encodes CASSVGSLAGVGTQYF.

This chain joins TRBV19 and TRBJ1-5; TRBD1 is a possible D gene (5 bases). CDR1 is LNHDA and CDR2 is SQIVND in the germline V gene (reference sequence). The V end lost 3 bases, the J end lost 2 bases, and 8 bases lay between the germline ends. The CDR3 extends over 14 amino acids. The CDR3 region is CASSIPGGNQPQHF. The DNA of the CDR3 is TGTGCCAGTAGTATCCCGGGGGGCAATCAGCCCCAGCATTTT.

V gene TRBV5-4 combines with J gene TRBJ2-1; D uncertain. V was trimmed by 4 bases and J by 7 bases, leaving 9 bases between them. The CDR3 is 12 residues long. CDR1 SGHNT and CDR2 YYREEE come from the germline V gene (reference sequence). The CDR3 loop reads CASSPTINEQFF. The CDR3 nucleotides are TGTGCCAGCAGCCCTACTATAAATGAGCAGTTCTTC.